This T cell receptor (beta chain) derives from a study of memory B cells and T cells in multiple sclerosis. Libraries were prepared by immunoSEQ multiplex PCR; TCRdb keeps only in-frame clonotypes and omits some of them. The data hold about 45,000 clones, with almost 85% observed a single time. On this clone: Its target is not known.

The study, taken as a whole, reports: Shared clonotype counts depended on differing compartment clone-set sizes and were normalized.

Trimming shortened V by 6 bases and J by 4 bases, and 12 bases separated the two germline ends. The CDR3 covers 13 residues. Germline V gene data show CDR1 as MDHEN and CDR2 as SYDVKM. Stimulus-free culture yielded autoproliferating CFSE-dim and non-proliferating CFSE-high T cells, each sequenced separately. Replicate wells were pooled after approximately seven days of stimulus-free culture of roughly 5x10^7 CFSE-labeled PBMCs. The PBMCs received around 0.55 uM CFSE and serum-free culture with no added stimuli. The chain recombines TRBV28 with TRBJ2-5; D possibly corresponds to TRBD2 (5 bases). Sequencing was carried out using PBMCs from blood kept in culture. The receptor comes from a human donor with multiple sclerosis. DNA of the CDR3: TGTGCCAGCAGCGTTACTAGTCCAGAGACCCAGTACTTC. This encodes CASSVTSPETQYF.